This T cell receptor (beta chain) is drawn from a study of beta chain features in type 1 diabetes (dated by TCRdb to the late 2010s). The study in broad terms: No differences in mean age, gender distribution, total cell number or subset yield were found between patients and healthy donors. Across all samples, some 100,000,000 sorted cells were examined, and cell number per subset correlated strongly with RNA yield. In the study, TCRB repertoires of sorted circulating CD4+ T cell subsets from recently diagnosed type 1 diabetes patients were compared with those of matched healthy donors. Regulatory and stem cell-like memory subsets were obtained from only 8 patients and roughly eight healthy donors, while naive and central memory subsets were obtained from all 28 donors.

From each donor, a single peripheral blood sample of 100 to 150 mL on average was drawn into heparinised tubes. A BD FACSAria II was used to sort naive, central memory, regulatory and stem cell-like memory CD4+ T cells with a panel that included CD45RO, CCR7, CD25, CD127, CD95 and CD27. Purity was above 95% for every sorted population. Right away, PBMCs were isolated by Lymphoprep density gradient centrifugation and were stained directly, with no culture step. To minimize batch effects, samples were stained and sorted in pairs, one healthy donor with one patient per experiment. Note on this clone: What antigen it recognizes has not been identified. One base away there is no much larger clone; base qualities are not given.

Including the terminal cysteine and phenylalanine, the CDR3 comprises 16 residues. Of the read, only the CDR3 DNA is kept; its 48 bases are in frame from base 1. V lost 4 bases and J lost 3 bases; the stretch between them is 16 bases long. CDR1 and CDR2 are drawn from the germline V gene: MNHEY, SVGAGI. Broader findings and caveats from the paper: Naive, central memory and regulatory TCRB repertoires appeared to be more similar among patients than among healthy donors. Shorter templates might have been favored by PCR, but patient and control samples were amplified and corrected together, so both groups would have been affected equally by any skew. Because cDNA was sequenced instead of genomic DNA, activated cells with high expression could be over-represented, although the groups did not differ in activation or CD3 levels. HLA sub-analyses involved small numbers of individuals, so any influence of HLA type on TCRB rearrangement remained unresolved. At VDJ recombination sites, patients with type 1 diabetes made fewer insertions and deleted more nucleotides, a pattern implying thymic rearrangement abnormalities. In all four CD4+ subsets, TCRB CDR3 length was moderately but significantly shorter in type 1 diabetes patients.

The High Capacity cDNA Reverse Transcription Kit was used to reverse transcribe all of the isolated RNA, meaning that expressed TCRB transcripts were what got sequenced. Deep immunoSEQ sequencing was applied to naive, central memory and regulatory T cell samples, giving an average of approximately 4 million total reads per sample. After sorted cells were lysed in RLT buffer, RNA was extracted with DNase-treated RNeasy Micro or Mini kits, with the choice depending on cell number. Each cell subset was processed separately to prevent cross-contamination, with patient and healthy donor samples processed together. The immunoSEQ multiplex PCR was used to amplify TCRB sequences from cDNA, yielding 87-bp fragments that span the CDR3 region. Sequencing of the amplicons was done on the Illumina HiSeq platform. Turning to the authors' computational methods: Synthetic template baselines were used to correct PCR bias computationally, reads within Hamming distance 2 were collapsed, and singletons that could not be merged were discarded. Reads were aligned against IMGT so that V, D and J genes, CDR3 length and insertions or deletions at six rearrangement sites could be assigned. Clonotype counts were normalized to sorted cell number within each subset before computing true diversity and Gini coefficients with the tcR R package. The overlap coefficient, calculated on TCRB nucleotide sequences, was used to measure repertoire sharing. As a proxy for the pre-selection repertoire, out-of-frame TCRB sequences from naive cells were analyzed. TCRdb holds this immuneACCESS table with in-frame rearrangements only. Some clones are missing; in checked studies, unresolved V genes explain under half, and the rest has no known cause. Clone size and the V and J calls come from that table; the DNA yielded D and trimming. The sample table lists roughly 500,000 clones, roughly 30% of them with a count of one. Of the sample, roughly 0.066% falls within the top ten clones.

Here the chain combines TRBV6-5 and TRBJ2-1, with the D gene uncertain. The sample consisted of naive CD4+ T cells from blood. Reading the label with the study, this specimen's cell subset or site is: true naive CD4+ T cells. The clonotype was recovered from a man aged 18 to 29 in good health. The nucleotides read TGTGCCAGCAGTTCAGGACCCTCCGGCTTCTACAATGAGCAGTTCTTC. This is translated as CASSSGPSGFYNEQFF.